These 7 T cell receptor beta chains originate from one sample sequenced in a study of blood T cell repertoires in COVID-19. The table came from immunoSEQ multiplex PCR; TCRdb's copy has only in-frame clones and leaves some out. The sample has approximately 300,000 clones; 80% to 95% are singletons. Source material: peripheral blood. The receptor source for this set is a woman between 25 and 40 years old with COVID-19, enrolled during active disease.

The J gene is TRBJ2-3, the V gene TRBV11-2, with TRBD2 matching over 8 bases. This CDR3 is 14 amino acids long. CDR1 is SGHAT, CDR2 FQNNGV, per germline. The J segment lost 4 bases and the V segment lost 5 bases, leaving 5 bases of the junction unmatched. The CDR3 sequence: CASSRTSRPDTQYF. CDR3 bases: TGTGCCAGCAGCCGGACTAGCAGGCCAGATACGCAGTATTTT. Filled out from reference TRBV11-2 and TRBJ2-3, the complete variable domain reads EAGVAQSPRYKIIEKRQSVAFWCNPISGHATLYWYQQILGQGPKLLIQFQNNGVVDDSQLPKDRFSAERLKGVDSTLKIQPAKLEDSAVYLCASSRTSRPDTQYFGPGTRLTVL.

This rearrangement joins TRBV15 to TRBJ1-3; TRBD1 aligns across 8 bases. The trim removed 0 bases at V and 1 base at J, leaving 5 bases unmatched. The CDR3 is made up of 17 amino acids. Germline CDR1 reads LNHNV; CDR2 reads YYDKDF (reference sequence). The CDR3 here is CATSREQGVRSGNTIYF. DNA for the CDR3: TGTGCCACCAGCAGAGAACAGGGGGTACGTTCTGGAAACACCATATATTTT.

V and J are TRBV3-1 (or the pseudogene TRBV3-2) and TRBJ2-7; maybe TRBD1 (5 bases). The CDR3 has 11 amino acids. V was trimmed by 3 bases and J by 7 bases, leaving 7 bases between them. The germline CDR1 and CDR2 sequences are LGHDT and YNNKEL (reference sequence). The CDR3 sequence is CASSHAGEQYF. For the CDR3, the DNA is TGTGCCAGCAGCCACGCAGGGGAGCAGTACTTC.

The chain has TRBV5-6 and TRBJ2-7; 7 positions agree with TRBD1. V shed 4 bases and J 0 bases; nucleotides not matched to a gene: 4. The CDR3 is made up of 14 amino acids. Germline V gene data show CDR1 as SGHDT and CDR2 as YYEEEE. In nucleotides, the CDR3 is TGTGCCAGCAGCCGGGACAGAAGCTCCTACGAGCAGTACTTC. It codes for CASSRDRSSYEQYF.

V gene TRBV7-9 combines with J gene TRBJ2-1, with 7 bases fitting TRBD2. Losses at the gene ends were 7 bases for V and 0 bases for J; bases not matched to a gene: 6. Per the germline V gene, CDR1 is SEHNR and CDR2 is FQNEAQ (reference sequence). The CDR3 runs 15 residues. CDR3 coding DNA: TGTGCCAGCAACGTAGCGGGCTACTCCTACAATGAGCAGTTCTTC. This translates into CASNVAGYSYNEQFF.

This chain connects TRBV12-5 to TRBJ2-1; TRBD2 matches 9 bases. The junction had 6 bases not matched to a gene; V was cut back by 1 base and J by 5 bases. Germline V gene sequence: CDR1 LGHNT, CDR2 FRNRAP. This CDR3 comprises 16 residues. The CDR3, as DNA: TGTGCTAGTGGTTTGGCAACTAGCGGGCCCCACAATGAGCAGTTCTTC. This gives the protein CASGLATSGPHNEQFF.

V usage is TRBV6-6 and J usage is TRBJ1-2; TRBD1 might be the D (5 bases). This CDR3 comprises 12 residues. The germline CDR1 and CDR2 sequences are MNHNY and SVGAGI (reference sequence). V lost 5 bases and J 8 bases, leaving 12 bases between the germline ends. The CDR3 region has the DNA TGTGCCAGCAGTGACAGTGTTGGGGGCTACACCTTC. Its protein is CASSDSVGGYTF.